The present entry profiles one T cell receptor (beta chain) with its context. This clone was recorded once. Its antigen is unknown. Per-nucleotide qualities are absent, and no much larger clonotype sits a single base away. The CDR3 regions of human TCRbeta chains were subjected to immunosequencing. From the authors' description of their analysis: TCRs in the repertoires were compared against a reference library of SARS-CoV-2-specific TCRs that had been generated with the MIRA antigen-specificity platform. Breadth meant the fraction of unique TCRs that were SARS-CoV-2-associated, whereas depth meant the fraction of total T cells that were SARS-CoV-2-associated. Each spike-specific TCR was assigned to its reactive spike region and to a CD4 or CD8 class using the MIRA data. Log10-transformed breadth and depth values were compared by one-way ANOVA with Sidak's multiple comparisons tests. What TCRdb holds here is the immuneACCESS table cut down to in-frame rearrangements. Part of the clones is not present; checked against another copy, under half of the missing clones reflect an unresolved V gene, and the others are unexplained. Clone size and V and J calls were adopted from that table, with D and trimming inferred from the DNA. This sample holds approximately 30,000 clones; about 80% were observed only once. Together, the top ten hold 4.5% to 5.5% of the sample.

The sample originates from a study of T cell responses to AZD1222 COVID-19 vaccine (dated by TCRdb to about 2021). Describing the broader study: A total of more than 230 trial participants underwent TCR sequencing, of whom approximately 210 received two doses of AZD1222 and about 26 received two doses of the MenACWY control vaccine. Trial participants were enrolled by age into subgroups of 18-55, 56-69 and 70-plus years, and around 150, 29 and 61 TCR-sequenced participants, respectively, were included in these subgroups.

What the study reported, not specific to this receptor: Conclusions about previously exposed vaccinees were limited because only six AZD1222 recipients were SARS-CoV-2 seropositive at baseline. The 56-69-year group was small, and its depth increase did not reach significance, likely because of low power. No day 14 peak-response samples were available, so repertoires were characterized only after the peak T cell response. Reportedly, almost half of the unique spike-specific TCRs recognized epitopes lying outside the regions that are mutated in the B.1.351 and B.1.1.7 variants. Vaccine-associated CD4 TCRs spanned the whole spike protein, with dominant responses in regions 160-218 and 743-854. Participants were mostly white British, with more females than males. The authors suggested clonal diversity may have been underestimated. Spike-specific TCR breadth and depth rose significantly after two AZD1222 doses compared with day 0 and with MenACWY recipients.

According to the study, the label for this sample's time point signals: about 28 days (+/-7) after the second vaccine dose. AZD1222 recipients given second doses at about 4 weeks or at about 12 weeks were pooled, since spike-specific TCR depth and breadth were not found to differ between the two schedules. Samples from vaccinated people were obtained from the UK trials COV001 and COV002, which included a single-blind randomized controlled phase 2/3 trial of AZD1222 (ChAdOx1 nCoV-19) in healthy adults. For TCRbeta chain sequencing, PBMC samples were collected from trial participants at day 0 and at day 28 after the second dose. The CDR3, from cysteine to phenylalanine, totals 15 residues. The only DNA kept is the CDR3, 45 bases in frame from the first base. The germline V gene provides CDR1 SGHRS and CDR2 YFSETQ. At the junction V is shortened by 4 bases and J by 0 bases, with 11 bases in between.

This receptor was taken from an adult who received the AZD1222 COVID-19 vaccine. The receptor chain draws on TRBV5-1 and TRBJ2-1, with an unclear D gene assignment. The sample was peripheral blood, taken 28 days after the second AZD1222 dose. The DNA is TGCGCCAGCAGCCCGTCGTCAGGCTCCTACAATGAGCAGTTCTTC. This codes for CASSPSSGSYNEQFF.